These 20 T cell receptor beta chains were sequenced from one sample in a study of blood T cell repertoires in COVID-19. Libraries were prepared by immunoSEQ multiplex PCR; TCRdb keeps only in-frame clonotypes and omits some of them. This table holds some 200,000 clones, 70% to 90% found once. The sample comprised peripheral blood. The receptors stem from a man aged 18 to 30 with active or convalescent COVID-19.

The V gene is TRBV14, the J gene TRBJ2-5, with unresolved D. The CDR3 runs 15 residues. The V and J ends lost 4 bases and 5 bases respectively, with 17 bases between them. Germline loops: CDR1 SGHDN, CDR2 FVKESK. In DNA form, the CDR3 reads TGTGCCAGCAGCCCTCCCTTCCGCGTCGGGGAGACCCAGTACTTC. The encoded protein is CASSPPFRVGETQYF. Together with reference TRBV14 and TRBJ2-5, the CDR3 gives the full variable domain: EAGVTQFPSHSVIEKGQTVTLRCDPISGHDNLYWYRRVMGKEIKFLLHFVKESKQDESGMPNNRFLAERTGGTYSTLKVQPAELEDSGVYFCASSPPFRVGETQYFGPGTRLLVL.

CDR3 nucleotides: TGTGCCTTGCTGTTAGCGGGAGACTACAATGAGCAGTTCTTC. Protein: CALLLAGDYNEQFF. The V and J genes are TRBV30 and TRBJ2-1, with 9 bases that match TRBD2. The V gene end was trimmed by 7 bases and the J gene end by 3 bases; junction bases not matched to a gene: 7. Germline loops: CDR1 GTSNPN, CDR2 SVGIG (reference sequence). The CDR3 totals 14 residues.

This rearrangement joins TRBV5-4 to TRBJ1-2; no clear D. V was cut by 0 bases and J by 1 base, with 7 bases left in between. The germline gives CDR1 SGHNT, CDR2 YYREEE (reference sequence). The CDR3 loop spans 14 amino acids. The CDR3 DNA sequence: TGTGCCAGCAGCTTGGACAGATATAACTATGGCTACACCTTC. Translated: CASSLDRYNYGYTF.

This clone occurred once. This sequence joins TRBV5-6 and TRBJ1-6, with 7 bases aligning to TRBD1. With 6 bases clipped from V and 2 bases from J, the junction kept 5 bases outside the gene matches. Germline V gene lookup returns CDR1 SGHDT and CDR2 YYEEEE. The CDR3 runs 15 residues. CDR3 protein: CASKTDRAYNSPLHF. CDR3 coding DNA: TGTGCCAGCAAGACAGACAGGGCCTATAATTCACCCCTCCACTTT.

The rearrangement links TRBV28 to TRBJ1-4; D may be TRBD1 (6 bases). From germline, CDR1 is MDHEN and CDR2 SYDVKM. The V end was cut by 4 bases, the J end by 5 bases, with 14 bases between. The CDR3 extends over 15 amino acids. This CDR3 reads CASSSQGTSNEKLFF. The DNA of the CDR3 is TGTGCCAGCAGTTCCCAGGGGACCTCGAATGAAAAACTGTTTTTT.

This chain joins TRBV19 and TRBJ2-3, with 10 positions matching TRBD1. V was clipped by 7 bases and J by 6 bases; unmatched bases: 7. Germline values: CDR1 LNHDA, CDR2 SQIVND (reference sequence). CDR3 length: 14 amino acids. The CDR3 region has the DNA TGTGCCAGTACGAAGTGGGACAGGGGCGATACGCAGTATTTT. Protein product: CASTKWDRGDTQYF.

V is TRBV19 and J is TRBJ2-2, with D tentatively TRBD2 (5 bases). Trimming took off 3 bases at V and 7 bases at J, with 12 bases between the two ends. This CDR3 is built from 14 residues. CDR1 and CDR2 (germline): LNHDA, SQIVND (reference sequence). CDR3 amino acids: CASSILRGGGELFF. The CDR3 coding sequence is TGTGCCAGTAGTATTCTTCGGGGTGGCGGGGAGCTGTTTTTT.

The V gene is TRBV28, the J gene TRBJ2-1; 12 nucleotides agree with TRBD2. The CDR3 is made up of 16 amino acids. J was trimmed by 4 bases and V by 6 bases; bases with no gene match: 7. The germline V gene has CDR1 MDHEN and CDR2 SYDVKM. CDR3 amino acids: CASREIGTSGYNEQFF. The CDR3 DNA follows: TGTGCCAGCAGGGAGATAGGGACTAGCGGGTACAATGAGCAGTTCTTC.

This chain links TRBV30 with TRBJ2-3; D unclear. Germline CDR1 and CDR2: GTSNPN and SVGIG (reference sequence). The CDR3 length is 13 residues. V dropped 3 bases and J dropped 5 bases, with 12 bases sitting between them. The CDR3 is CAWSYARRDTQYF. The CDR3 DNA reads TGTGCCTGGAGCTACGCCAGGCGAGATACGCAGTATTTT. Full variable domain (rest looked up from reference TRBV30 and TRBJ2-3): SQTIHQWPATLVQPVGSPLSLECTVEGTSNPNLYWYRQAAGRGLQLLFYSVGIGQISSEVPQNLSASRPQDRQFILSSKKLLLSDSGFYLCAWSYARRDTQYFGPGTRLTVL.

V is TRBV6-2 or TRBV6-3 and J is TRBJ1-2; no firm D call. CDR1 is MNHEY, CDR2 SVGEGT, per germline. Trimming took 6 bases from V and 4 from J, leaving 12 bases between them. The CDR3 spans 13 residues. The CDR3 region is CASSSDNFYGYTF. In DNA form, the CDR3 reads TGTGCCAGCAGCTCCGACAACTTCTATGGCTACACCTTC.

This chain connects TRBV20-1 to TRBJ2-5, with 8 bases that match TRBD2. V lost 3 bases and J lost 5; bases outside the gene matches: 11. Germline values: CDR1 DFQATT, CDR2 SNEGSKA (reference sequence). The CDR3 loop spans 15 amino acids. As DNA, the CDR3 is TGCAGTGCTAGTTTTCAGCGGGAGTACGGGGAGACCCAGTACTTC. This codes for CSASFQREYGETQYF.

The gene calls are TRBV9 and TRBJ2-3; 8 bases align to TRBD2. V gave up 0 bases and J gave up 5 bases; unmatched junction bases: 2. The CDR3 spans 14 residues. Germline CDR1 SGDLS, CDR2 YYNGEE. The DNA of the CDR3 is TGTGCCAGCAGCGTAGCGGGAGGGTTAGATACGCAGTATTTT. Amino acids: CASSVAGGLDTQYF.

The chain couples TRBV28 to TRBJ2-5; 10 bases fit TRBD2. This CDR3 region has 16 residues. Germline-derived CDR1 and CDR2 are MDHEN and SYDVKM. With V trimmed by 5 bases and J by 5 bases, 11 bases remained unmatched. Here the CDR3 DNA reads TGTGCCAGCAGTCCCTCTCCTAGCGGGAGCGGGGAGACCCAGTACTTC. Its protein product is CASSPSPSGSGETQYF.

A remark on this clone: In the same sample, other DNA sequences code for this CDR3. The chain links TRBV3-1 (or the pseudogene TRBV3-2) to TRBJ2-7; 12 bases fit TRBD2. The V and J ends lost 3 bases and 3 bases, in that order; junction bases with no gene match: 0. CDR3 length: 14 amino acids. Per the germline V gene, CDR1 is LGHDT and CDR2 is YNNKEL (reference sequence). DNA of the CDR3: TGTGCCAGCAGCCAGACTAGCGGGAGCTACGAGCAGTACTTC. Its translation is CASSQTSGSYEQYF.

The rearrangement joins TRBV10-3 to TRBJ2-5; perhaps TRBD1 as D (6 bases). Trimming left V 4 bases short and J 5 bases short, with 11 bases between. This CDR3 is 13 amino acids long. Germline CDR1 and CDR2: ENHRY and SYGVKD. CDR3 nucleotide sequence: TGTGCCATCAGTGGTTCAGGGGTGGAGACCCAGTACTTC. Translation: CAISGSGVETQYF.

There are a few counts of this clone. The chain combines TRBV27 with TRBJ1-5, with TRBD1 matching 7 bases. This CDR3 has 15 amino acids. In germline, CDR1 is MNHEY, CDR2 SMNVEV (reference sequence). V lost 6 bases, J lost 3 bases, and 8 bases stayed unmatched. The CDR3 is CASSADRVLNQPQHF. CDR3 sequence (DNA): TGTGCCAGCAGCGCAGACAGGGTACTCAATCAGCCCCAGCATTTT.

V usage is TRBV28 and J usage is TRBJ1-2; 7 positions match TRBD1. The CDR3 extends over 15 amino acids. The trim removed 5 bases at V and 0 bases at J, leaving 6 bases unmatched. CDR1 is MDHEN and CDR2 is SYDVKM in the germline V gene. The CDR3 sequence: CASSPWDSPNYGYTF. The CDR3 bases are TGTGCCAGCAGTCCCTGGGACAGCCCTAACTATGGCTACACCTTC.

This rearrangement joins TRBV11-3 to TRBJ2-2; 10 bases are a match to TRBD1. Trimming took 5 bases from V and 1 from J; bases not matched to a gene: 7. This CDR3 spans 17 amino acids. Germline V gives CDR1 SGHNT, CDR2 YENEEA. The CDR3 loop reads CASSPKDRGRNTGELFF. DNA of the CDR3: TGTGCCAGCAGCCCCAAAGACAGGGGGCGGAACACCGGGGAGCTGTTTTTT.

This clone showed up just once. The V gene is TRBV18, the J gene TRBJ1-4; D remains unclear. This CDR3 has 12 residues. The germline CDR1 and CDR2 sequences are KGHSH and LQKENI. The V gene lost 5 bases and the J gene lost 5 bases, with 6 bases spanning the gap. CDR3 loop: CASSGENEKLFF. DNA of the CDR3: TGTGCCAGCTCAGGGGAGAATGAAAAACTGTTTTTT. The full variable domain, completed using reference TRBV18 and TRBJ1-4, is NAGVMQNPRHLVRRRGQEARLRCSPMKGHSHVYWYRQLPEEGLKFMVYLQKENIIDESGMPKERFSAEFPKEGPSILRIQQVVRGDSAAYFCASSGENEKLFFGSGTQLSVL.

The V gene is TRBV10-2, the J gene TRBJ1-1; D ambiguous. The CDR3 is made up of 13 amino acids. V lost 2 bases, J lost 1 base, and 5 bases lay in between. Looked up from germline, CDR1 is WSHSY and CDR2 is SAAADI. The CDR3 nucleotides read TGCGCCAGCAGTGAGGCGGAGAACACTGAAGCTTTCTTT. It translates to CASSEAENTEAFF.